This T cell receptor (beta chain) was identified during a study of T cell changes during pregnancy in multiple sclerosis. CDR1 and CDR2 from the germline V gene are SGHVS and FQNEAQ. The CDR3 is 15 residues long. V gave up 5 bases and J gave up 1 base; unmatched junction bases: 5. Clones were sequenced by immunoSEQ multiplex PCR, and TCRdb holds only the in-frame ones, with some missing. The sample lists some 57,000 clones; about 90% were seen once. The sequence derives from a female donor in good health, enrolled as a control in a pregnancy study. The starting material was CD4+ T cells from peripheral blood mononuclear cells, obtained after pregnancy. This rearrangement joins TRBV7-8 to TRBJ2-3; TRBD1 agrees at 8 bases. The CDR3 DNA reads TGTGCCAGCAGCCTGATGACAGGGGGCACAGATACGCAGTATTTT. It codes for CASSLMTGGTDTQYF. The full variable domain, with the rest looked up from reference TRBV7-8 and TRBJ2-3, is GAGVSQSPRYKVAKRGQDVALRCDPISGHVSLFWYQQALGQGPEFLTYFQNEAQLDKSGLPSDRFFAERPEGSVSTLKIQRTQQEDSAVYLCASSLMTGGTDTQYFGPGTRLTVL.